The TCR beta chain under discussion was sequenced for a study of blood T cell repertoires in COVID-19. Using immunoSEQ multiplex PCR, the repertoire was profiled, and TCRdb retains in-frame clones only, with some absent. Of 400,000 or so clones listed, around 87% are singletons. Cohort allocation depended upon clinical history that participants reported. V was clipped by 0 bases and J by 5 bases, with 11 bases between them. This CDR3 is 15 amino acids long. Germline V CDR1 and CDR2: SGHDT, YYEEEE. The specimen was PBMCs or T cells enriched from blood (not recorded which). The rearrangement joins TRBV5-6 to TRBJ2-2; D is possibly TRBD2 (5 bases). This sequence was found in a man aged 35-49 years in a cohort exposed to, infected with or recovered from COVID-19 (not recorded which). CDR3 sequence reads: CASSLGRTSTGELFF. The DNA of the CDR3 is TGTGCCAGCAGCTTGGGAAGGACTTCAACCGGGGAGCTGTTTTTT.